This T cell receptor beta chain is from a study of T-cell memory formation after mild COVID-19. Study-level information: For the most part, TCR clusters were specific to one donor.

Regarding the study as a whole: What remained unconfirmed was the SARS-CoV-2 specificity of second-wave clones peaking on day 37. Within pre-infection memory, some responding clones were found, suggesting cross-reactive memory joined.

The 5'RACE method, run with constant-segment primers, produced TCR alpha and TCR beta cDNA libraries (carrying sample barcodes and UMIs). One entry per CDR3 protein, called by TCRdb with MiXCR from the 5' RACE reads. The sample shows roughly 600,000 distinct CDR3 sequences, about 20% of them seen only once. This clonotype showed up just a few times. Its cognate antigen is unknown. The CDR3 totals 14 residues. CDR1 and CDR2 from the germline V gene are DFQATT and SNEGSKA (reference sequence). Trimming left V 1 base short and J 2 bases short, with 9 bases between. Source material: PBMCs or a T cell subset sorted from them (not recorded which). This TCR was recovered from an adult woman who had mild COVID-19 (a few samples of this study predate the infection). Cell type and time point are not known. This rearrangement joins TRBV20-1 to TRBJ1-5, with unresolved D. As DNA, the CDR3 is TGCAGTGCTAGAGTAGGAGATGGCAATCAGCCCCAGCATTTT. It translates to CSARVGDGNQPQHF.